One and the same sample provided the 8 T cell receptor beta chains below, sequenced in a study of identical twins' blood T cells. TCRdb reanalysed the 5' RACE reads using MiXCR and keeps one entry per CDR3 protein. The data show roughly 340,000 distinct CDR3 sequences, 25% to 35% seen once. Material for sequencing was PBMCs. The receptors were sampled from a woman aged 18-55 years in good health.

V usage is TRBV20-1 and J usage is TRBJ2-3; D is perhaps TRBD2 (6 bases). CDR1 and CDR2 from the germline V gene are DFQATT and SNEGSKA (reference sequence). The CDR3 runs to 15 residues. Trimming took off 2 bases at V and 1 base at J, with 13 bases between the two ends. This CDR3 is CSARSVRDRTDTQYF. The CDR3, as DNA: TGCAGTGCTAGATCTGTGCGGGACCGCACAGATACGCAGTATTTT.

This chain joins TRBV29-1 and TRBJ2-1, with D possibly being TRBD2 (7 bases). Germline V gene lookup returns CDR1 SQVTM and CDR2 ANQGSEA. The ends were cut back, 6 bases at V and 5 bases at J, with 17 bases in the middle. The CDR3 has 14 residues. The CDR3 reads CSVRFRGGNNEQFF. The CDR3 nucleotides are TGCAGCGTGAGGTTCCGCGGGGGCAACAATGAGCAGTTCTTC.

V gene TRBV10-3 combines with J gene TRBJ2-1, with TRBD2 matching over 10 bases. This CDR3 region has 15 residues. Germline CDR1 ENHRY, CDR2 SYGVKD. V shed 10 bases, J shed 6 bases, and the junction held 12 bases outside the gene matches. The CDR3: CATWSGGAESNEQFF. CDR3 in DNA: TGTGCCACCTGGAGCGGGGGGGCCGAATCCAATGAGCAGTTCTTC.

The chain recombines TRBV6-5 with TRBJ2-2; D unresolved. The CDR3 length is 13 residues. Deletions cut 2 bases from V and 5 bases from J, with 6 bases between. CDR1 MNHEY and CDR2 SVGAGI come from the germline V gene. The CDR3 DNA follows: TGTGCCAGCAGTTACAAGCAAACCGGGGAGCTGTTTTTT. It is translated as CASSYKQTGELFF.

This clonotype turned up a few times. This chain joins TRBV20-1 and TRBJ2-3; D might be TRBD2 (5 bases). The CDR3 runs to 19 residues. CDR1 is DFQATT and CDR2 is SNEGSKA in the germline V gene (reference sequence). V dropped 0 bases and J dropped 0 bases, with 22 bases sitting between them. This CDR3 reads CSARDRASGKPTSTDTQYF. CDR3 sequence (DNA): TGCAGTGCTAGAGATAGGGCCAGCGGAAAACCGACTAGCACAGATACGCAGTATTTT.

This clonotype was seen more than once but under ten times. The V call is TRBV6-5, the J call TRBJ1-6; D uncertain. Trimming removed 8 bases at V and 0 bases at J, with 5 bases between. Germline V gene lookup returns CDR1 MNHEY and CDR2 SVGAGI. The CDR3 has 13 amino acids. DNA for the CDR3: TGTGCCAGCGCCCGCTCCTATAATTCACCCCTCCACTTT. This sequence encodes CASARSYNSPLHF.

This clonotype was recorded many times. The chain carries TRBV11-2 and TRBJ1-1; D might be TRBD1 (6 bases). From germline, CDR1 is SGHAT and CDR2 FQNNGV. Trimming shortened V by 3 bases and J by 2 bases, and 10 bases separated the two germline ends. CDR3 size: 14 residues. This CDR3 reads CASSFGTPNTEAFF. As DNA, the CDR3 is TGTGCCAGCAGCTTCGGGACACCCAACACTGAAGCTTTCTTT.

The rearrangement uses TRBV12-3 or TRBV12-4 and TRBJ2-5; D is perhaps TRBD2 (5 bases). The CDR3 length is 14 residues. V lost 3 bases and J 4 bases, leaving 12 bases between the germline ends. The CDR3 bases are TGTGCCAGCAGTTTGAGGGATTCGGGAGAGACCCAGTACTTC. It translates to CASSLRDSGETQYF.